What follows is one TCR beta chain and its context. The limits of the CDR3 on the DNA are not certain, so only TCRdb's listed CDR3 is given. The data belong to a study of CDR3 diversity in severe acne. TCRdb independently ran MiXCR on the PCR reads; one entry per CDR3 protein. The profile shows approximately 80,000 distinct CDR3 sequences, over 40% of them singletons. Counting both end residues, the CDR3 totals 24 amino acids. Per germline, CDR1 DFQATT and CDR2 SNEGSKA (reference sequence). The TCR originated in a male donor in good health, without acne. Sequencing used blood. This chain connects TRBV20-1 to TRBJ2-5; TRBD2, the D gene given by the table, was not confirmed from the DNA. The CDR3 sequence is CSRRTSGTPALLRAVLRAGETQYF.